The 20 T cell receptor beta chains listed next were all sequenced from one sample in a study of T cell responses to AZD1222 COVID-19 vaccine. Assay: immunoSEQ multiplex PCR; the TCRdb copy retains only in-frame clones and omits some. The table has over 110,000 clones, roughly 88% seen once. The sample was peripheral blood, taken 28 days after the second AZD1222 dose. The receptors were gathered from an adult who received the AZD1222 COVID-19 vaccine.

As regards this clone: At the DNA level, this CDR3 is encoded by other sequences in the same sample as well. The J gene is TRBJ1-1, the V gene TRBV7-3; no definite D call. The germline CDR1 and CDR2 sequences are SGHTA and FQGTGA. The germline V and J ends were trimmed by 4 bases and 1 base, with 7 bases remaining between them. The CDR3 runs 13 residues. The chain's CDR3 is CASSSDKNTEAFF. Written as DNA, the CDR3 is TGTGCCAGCAGCTCCGACAAGAACACTGAAGCTTTCTTT.

The chain has TRBV7-2 and TRBJ2-7; 8 bases match TRBD2. Looked up from germline, CDR1 is SGHTA and CDR2 is FQGNSA. V shed 3 bases, J shed 1 base, and the junction held 5 bases outside the gene matches. This CDR3 is 15 amino acids long. CDR3 residues: CASSLASGSSYEQYF. DNA for the CDR3: TGTGCCAGCAGCTTGGCCAGCGGGAGTTCCTACGAGCAGTACTTC.

The gene calls are TRBV7-3 and TRBJ1-5; 8 bases agree with TRBD1. Germline V lookup: CDR1 SGHTA, CDR2 FQGTGA. Losses at the gene ends were 7 bases for V and 0 bases for J; bases not matched to a gene: 14. This CDR3 contains 18 residues. CDR3 DNA: TGTGCCAGCACGCCTGTAAAGACAGGGGAGTATAGCAATCAGCCCCAGCATTTT. Translated: CASTPVKTGEYSNQPQHF.

This clone was seen only a few times. The rearrangement links TRBV4-2 to TRBJ2-3; D is perhaps TRBD1 or TRBD2 (6 bases each). Trimming cost V 4 bases and J 2 bases, with 19 bases left between them. Germline CDR1 LGHNA, CDR2 YNFKEQ. The CDR3 extends over 17 amino acids. Here the CDR3 DNA reads TGTGCCAGCAGCCTCAACCGGGGGCCAGGGGCCACAGATACGCAGTATTTT. This sequence encodes CASSLNRGPGATDTQYF.

The sample holds many counts of this clone. The V call is TRBV4-3, the J call TRBJ1-2; D gene uncertain. This CDR3 has 15 residues. CDR1 and CDR2 (germline): LGHNA, YSLEER. V gave up 3 bases and J gave up 8 bases, with 19 bases separating them. This CDR3 reads CASSHAGPSRGGYTF. The DNA for the CDR3 is TGCGCCAGCAGCCATGCCGGGCCTTCCCGAGGGGGCTACACCTTC.

This clone was seen only once. This chain joins TRBV2 and TRBJ2-3; 7 positions match TRBD1. V lost 8 bases, J lost 10 bases, and 3 bases stayed unmatched. The CDR3 consists of 10 residues. Germline lookup yields CDR1 SNHLY and CDR2 FYNNEI. CDR3 in amino acids: CASGGQSQYF. In nucleotides, the CDR3 is TGTGCCAGCGGGGGACAGTCGCAGTATTTT.

The gene calls are TRBV2 and TRBJ2-1; 9 bases line up with TRBD2. Germline CDR1 reads SNHLY; CDR2 reads FYNNEI. V shed 7 bases, J shed 6 bases, and the junction held 7 bases outside the gene matches. The CDR3 is 14 amino acids. Written as DNA, the CDR3 is TGTGCCAGCACCGGGGCGGGAGGGCCCAATGAGCAGTTCTTC. Its translation: CASTGAGGPNEQFF.

This chain uses TRBV27 with TRBJ1-4; 9 bases match TRBD1. The length of the CDR3 is 15 residues. Unmatched junction bases numbered 3, after V lost 2 bases and J lost 5 bases. In germline, CDR1 is MNHEY, CDR2 SMNVEV (reference sequence). The CDR3 spells CASSLGTGYNEKLFF. The CDR3 DNA is TGTGCCAGCAGTTTAGGGACAGGGTACAATGAAAAACTGTTTTTT.

V and J are TRBV4-2 and TRBJ1-5; D may be TRBD1 (5 bases). The V gene lost 0 bases and the J gene lost 6 bases, with 18 bases spanning the gap. The CDR3 sequence is 17 residues long. Germline lookup yields CDR1 LGHNA and CDR2 YNFKEQ. This CDR3 reads CASSQDLFRVSGQPQHF. The CDR3 coding sequence is TGTGCCAGCAGCCAAGATCTGTTCAGGGTTTCGGGTCAGCCCCAGCATTTT.

The gene calls are TRBV2 and TRBJ2-4; TRBD2 agrees at 7 bases. The CDR3 loop spans 16 amino acids. The V gene's germline CDR1 is SNHLY and CDR2 FYNNEI. V lost 5 bases, J lost 0 bases, and 7 bases stayed unmatched. This chain's CDR3 is CASSREGGVAKNIQYF. Here the CDR3 DNA reads TGTGCCAGCAGTAGGGAGGGAGGCGTAGCCAAAAACATTCAGTACTTC.

The V call is TRBV12-3 or TRBV12-4, the J call TRBJ1-1, with D perhaps TRBD1 (6 bases). The CDR3 is made up of 12 amino acids. Trimming stripped 5 bases from V and 6 bases from J, with 10 bases between. CDR3 sequence (DNA): TGTGCCAGCAGTCAGCGGACAGCTGAAGCTTTCTTT. Its protein product is CASSQRTAEAFF.

The chain carries TRBV24-1 and TRBJ1-2, with a tentative D call TRBD1 (5 bases). V shed 3 bases and J shed 6 bases, with 13 bases lying between them. CDR3 length: 14 amino acids. Germline loops: CDR1 KGHDR, CDR2 SFDVKD. The CDR3 DNA follows: TGTGCCACCAGTGATCCTCCCAGGGCCGATGGCTACACCTTC. Protein product: CATSDPPRADGYTF.

This clone was counted a single time. J is TRBJ1-2 and V is TRBV2; unclear D gene. This CDR3 region has 13 residues. Germline V gene sequence: CDR1 SNHLY, CDR2 FYNNEI. The V gene lost 4 bases and the J gene lost 6 bases, with 12 bases spanning the gap. The CDR3 nucleotides are TGTGCCAGCAGTGTCCGGCAGATGGATGGCTACACCTTC. Its translation: CASSVRQMDGYTF.

This chain connects TRBV12-3 or TRBV12-4 to TRBJ1-3, with D unclear. The V end was cut by 4 bases, the J end by 4 bases, with 2 bases between. This CDR3 region has 11 residues. The CDR3 DNA reads TGTGCCAGCAGTTGGGGAAACACCATATATTTT. This codes for CASSWGNTIYF.

Points on this clone: This sample includes further DNA sequences coding for the same CDR3. The V and J genes are TRBV5-1 and TRBJ2-5, with D tentatively TRBD2 (5 bases). Trimming left V 0 bases short and J 2 bases short, with 14 bases between. Germline V gene lookup returns CDR1 SGHRS and CDR2 YFSETQ. The CDR3 length is 16 residues. The CDR3 DNA follows: TGCGCCAGCAGCTTGGGTGGTAGAGGAGGACAAGAGACCCAGTACTTC. Its translation: CASSLGGRGGQETQYF.

The rearrangement joins TRBV15 to TRBJ1-1; possible D gene TRBD1, 5 bases. Trimming left V 9 bases short and J 5 bases short, with 19 bases between. Germline V lookup: CDR1 LNHNV, CDR2 YYDKDF (reference sequence). The length of the CDR3 is 14 residues. CDR3 coding DNA: TGTGCCACTAGGGCGAGCCAGGGATTAACTGAAGCTTTCTTT. This codes for CATRASQGLTEAFF.

J is TRBJ1-5 and V is TRBV2; the D is unclear. Germline CDR1 SNHLY, CDR2 FYNNEI. This CDR3 is 18 amino acids long. V shed 2 bases and J shed 0 bases, with 17 bases lying between them. CDR3 protein: CASSERRVGKYSNQPQHF. The DNA of the CDR3 is TGTGCCAGCAGTGAACGGAGAGTTGGGAAATATAGCAATCAGCCCCAGCATTTT.

The rearrangement joins TRBV29-1 to TRBJ2-3; 11 nucleotides agree with TRBD2. In germline, CDR1 is SQVTM, CDR2 ANQGSEA. After removal of 5 bases from V and 2 bases from J, the junction contained 3 bases not matched to a gene. There are 14 residues in the CDR3. The DNA of the CDR3 is TGCAGCGTTACTAGCGGGAGCCCCACAGATACGCAGTATTTT. It codes for CSVTSGSPTDTQYF.

This chain connects TRBV5-4 to TRBJ2-1; D remains unclear. The CDR3 spans 11 residues. In germline, CDR1 is SGHNT, CDR2 YYREEE (reference sequence). V was clipped by 1 base and J by 7 bases, with 3 bases between them. The DNA for the CDR3 is TGTGCCAGCAGCTTGATTAATGAGCAGTTCTTC. This gives the protein CASSLINEQFF.

The chain recombines TRBV24-1 with TRBJ2-3; D uncertain. Germline loops: CDR1 KGHDR, CDR2 SFDVKD. This CDR3 has 14 residues. The V gene lost 4 bases and the J gene lost 6 bases, with 13 bases spanning the gap. The CDR3 bases are TGTGCCACCAGTGACTCACCTAGTCTGGATACGCAGTATTTT. Translation gives CATSDSPSLDTQYF.